The TCR beta chain described here comes from a study of response to subunit inactivated influenza vaccine. This clonotype came up a few times. Antigen unknown. TCRdb used MiXCR to reprocess the RT-PCR reads, holding one entry per CDR3 protein. Found here are hundreds of thousands of distinct CDR3 sequences, 12% to 15% of them singletons; the top ten hold about 7.6%. Findings and limits, study-wide: A suggestion made by the authors is that each seasonal influenza vaccination recruits few new T cells.

This specimen consisted of PBMCs from blood, obtained less than 15 days before vaccination. The source of this sequence is a man aged 50 to 59 who received an inactivated influenza vaccine.

In DNA, the CDR3 is TGTGCCAGCAGCTTGCTGGGGGCGGGTCAGCCCCAGCATTTT. Translated: CASSLLGAGQPQHF. The chain couples TRBV5-5 to TRBJ1-5, with a tentative D call TRBD1 (6 bases). V gave up 1 base and J gave up 6 bases, with 11 bases separating them. From germline, CDR1 is SGHKS and CDR2 YYEKEE (reference sequence). This CDR3 region has 14 residues.